These 31 T cell receptor beta chains were all obtained from the same sample, sequenced in a study of T cell responses to AZD1222 COVID-19 vaccine (dated by TCRdb to the early 2020s). Receptor libraries were prepared by the immunoSEQ multiplex PCR assay. Imported from immuneACCESS, the table was reduced by TCRdb to in-frame sequences with V and J called. These copies leave out some clones; in studies compared against another copy, an unresolved V gene accounts for under half, and the cause of the remainder is not known. Across this sample there are approximately 80,000 clones, with 75% to 90% seen only once. Around 6% of the sample goes to the ten largest clones. The time point label corresponds to: baseline before first vaccination. The sequenced sample was peripheral blood, obtained on day 0 of AZD1222 vaccination. All receptors derive from an adult in good health.

The chain carries TRBV29-1 and TRBJ1-1; possible D gene TRBD1, 5 bases. CDR1 SQVTM and CDR2 ANQGSEA come from the germline V gene. V lost 5 bases, J lost 5 bases, and 9 bases lay in between. The CDR3 covers 11 residues. In DNA, the CDR3 is TGCAGCGTTATAAGGGGAACTGAAGCTTTCTTT. Translation gives CSVIRGTEAFF.

The chain employs TRBV18 and TRBJ1-5; 10 positions match TRBD1. V was clipped by 2 bases and J by 0 bases; unmatched bases: 4. Germline CDR1 reads KGHSH; CDR2 reads LQKENI. This CDR3 region has 17 residues. The DNA for the CDR3 is TGTGCCAGCTCACCAGGGACAGGGGTATATAGCAATCAGCCCCAGCATTTT. Translation gives CASSPGTGVYSNQPQHF.

The J gene is TRBJ1-2, the V gene TRBV15; TRBD1 matches 8 bases. The CDR3 is made up of 15 amino acids. J was trimmed by 0 bases and V by 5 bases; bases with no gene match: 5. CDR1 is LNHNV, CDR2 YYDKDF, per germline (reference sequence). This CDR3 reads CATSSRTGPNYGYTF. For the CDR3, the DNA is TGTGCCACCAGCTCACGGACAGGGCCTAACTATGGCTACACCTTC.

The chain recombines TRBV6-1 with TRBJ1-5; 8 positions agree with TRBD1. The V and J ends lost 1 base and 0 bases, in that order; junction bases with no gene match: 2. CDR3 length: 16 residues. CDR1 MNHNS and CDR2 SASEGT come from the germline V gene. CDR3 sequence: CASSEGRGRSNQPQHF. The CDR3 DNA follows: TGTGCCAGCAGTGAAGGCAGGGGGCGTAGCAATCAGCCCCAGCATTTT.

The V call is TRBV19, the J call TRBJ2-7; no firm D call. CDR1 and CDR2 (germline): LNHDA, SQIVND (reference sequence). The CDR3 has 15 amino acids. V shed 3 bases and J shed 7 bases, with 19 bases lying between them. The CDR3 bases are TGTGCCAGTAGTATTTTGAATTCCGGGTCGGGTGAGCAGTACTTC. It codes for CASSILNSGSGEQYF.

The rearrangement joins TRBV5-6 to TRBJ1-5; no definite D call. V lost 4 bases and J 4 bases, leaving 18 bases between the germline ends. CDR3 size: 16 residues. The V gene's germline CDR1 is SGHDT and CDR2 YYEEEE. The CDR3 spells CASSGGPHGVNQPQHF. The CDR3 DNA reads as TGTGCCAGCAGCGGAGGGCCCCACGGGGTAAATCAGCCCCAGCATTTT.

This chain joins TRBV5-1 and TRBJ2-7; 7 positions agree with TRBD2. The junction had 7 bases not matched to a gene; V was cut back by 7 bases and J by 0 bases. This CDR3 is built from 14 residues. From germline, CDR1 is SGHRS and CDR2 YFSETQ. The CDR3 reads CASGVAGDSYEQYF. The CDR3 DNA is TGCGCCAGCGGGGTGGCGGGAGACTCCTACGAGCAGTACTTC. Filled out from reference TRBV5-1 and TRBJ2-7, the complete variable domain reads KAGVTQTPRYLIKTRGQQVTLSCSPISGHRSVSWYQQTPGQGLQFLFEYFSETQRNKGNFPGRFSGRQFSNSRSEMNVSTLELGDSALYLCASGVAGDSYEQYFGPGTRLTVT.

The chain has TRBV19 and TRBJ1-1; D is unresolved. Germline assignment: CDR1 LNHDA and CDR2 SQIVND (reference sequence). With 4 bases removed from V and 5 bases from J, the gap between germline ends came to 11 bases. The CDR3 covers 13 residues. The CDR3 region is CASSREGRTEAFF. Here the CDR3 DNA reads TGTGCCAGTAGTAGGGAGGGTAGGACTGAAGCTTTCTTT. The full variable domain, with the rest looked up from reference TRBV19 and TRBJ1-1, is DGGITQSPKYLFRKEGQNVTLSCEQNLNHDAMYWYRQDPGQGLRLIYYSQIVNDFQKGDIAEGYSVSREKKESFPLTVTSAQKNPTAFYLCASSREGRTEAFFGQGTRLTVV.

Only a few counts were recorded for this clone. V is TRBV19 and J is TRBJ1-4; 8 bases align to TRBD1. Per germline, CDR1 LNHDA and CDR2 SQIVND (reference sequence). The J segment lost 6 bases and the V segment lost 8 bases, leaving 5 bases of the junction unmatched. CDR3 size: 13 residues. The chain's CDR3 is CASGDRGDEKLFF. CDR3 nucleotides: TGTGCCAGTGGAGACAGGGGCGATGAAAAACTGTTTTTT.

The V gene is TRBV9, the J gene TRBJ2-2; D could derive from TRBD1 or TRBD2 (6 bases each). Germline assignment: CDR1 SGDLS and CDR2 YYNGEE. The CDR3 length is 15 residues. Trimming took 7 bases from V and 1 from J, leaving 14 bases between them. In nucleotides, the CDR3 is TGTGCCAGCCGTGCGGGACACCAGAACACCGGGGAGCTGTTTTTT. Translating it yields CASRAGHQNTGELFF.

V gene TRBV7-2 combines with J gene TRBJ2-1; unclear D gene. The V and J ends lost 5 bases and 0 bases respectively, with 11 bases between them. This CDR3 contains 15 residues. Germline assignment: CDR1 SGHTA and CDR2 FQGNSA. This chain's CDR3 is CASSPAPSSYNEQFF. CDR3 coding DNA: TGTGCCAGCAGCCCCGCTCCGAGCTCCTACAATGAGCAGTTCTTC. The whole variable domain, remainder taken from reference TRBV7-2 and TRBJ2-1, is GAGVSQSPSNKVTEKGKDVELRCDPISGHTALYWYRQSLGQGLEFLIYFQGNSAPDKSGLPSDRFSAERTGGSVSTLTIQRTQQEDSAVYLCASSPAPSSYNEQFFGPGTRLTVL.

CDR3 nucleotide sequence: TGTGCCAGCAGCACCGTACCTGAGAACACTGAAGCTTTCTTT. Amino acids: CASSTVPENTEAFF. The V call is TRBV16, the J call TRBJ1-1; D unclear. Germline V gene data show CDR1 as KGHSY and CDR2 as FQNENV. The germline V and J ends were trimmed by 5 bases and 1 base, with 11 bases remaining between them. CDR3 size: 14 residues.

This chain uses TRBV24-1 with TRBJ2-7; D is perhaps TRBD1 (5 bases). The CDR3 is 13 residues long. The ends were cut back, 4 bases at V and 6 bases at J, with 12 bases in the middle. The germline V gene encodes CDR1 KGHDR and CDR2 SFDVKD. The CDR3 nucleotides are TGTGCCACCAGTGACCCAAGGGGCGTCGAGCAGTACTTC. Its translation is CATSDPRGVEQYF.

This rearrangement joins TRBV3-1 (or the pseudogene TRBV3-2) to TRBJ1-3; weak D call: TRBD1 (5 bases). CDR1 and CDR2 (germline): LGHDT, YNNKEL (reference sequence). CDR3 length equals 16 residues. Trimming shortened V by 4 bases and J by 2 bases, and 15 bases separated the two germline ends. The CDR3 spells CASSRGNRATGNTIYF. The CDR3 nucleotides read TGTGCCAGCAGCCGGGGGAACAGAGCTACTGGAAACACCATATATTTT.

The chain uses TRBV7-8 and TRBJ2-1; TRBD2 matches at 9 bases. Germline CDR1 reads SGHVS; CDR2 reads FQNEAQ. CDR3 length: 16 amino acids. V gave up 5 bases and J gave up 6 bases; unmatched junction bases: 11. The CDR3 region is CASSVGPSGASNEQFF. CDR3 sequence (DNA): TGTGCCAGCAGCGTTGGGCCTAGCGGGGCCAGCAATGAGCAGTTCTTC.

This chain connects TRBV29-1 to TRBJ2-7; TRBD1 agrees at 7 bases. Germline-derived CDR1 and CDR2 are SQVTM and ANQGSEA. This CDR3 region has 12 residues. Trimming removed 7 bases from V and 1 base from J; junction bases left unmatched: 4. CDR3 region: CSGRDSSYEQYF. The CDR3 DNA reads as TGCAGCGGACGGGACAGTTCCTACGAGCAGTACTTC.

This clone was seen only a few times. The chain recombines TRBV28 with TRBJ2-4; maybe TRBD2 (6 bases). Germline loops: CDR1 MDHEN, CDR2 SYDVKM. V shed 4 bases and J shed 2 bases, with 18 bases lying between them. The length of the CDR3 is 17 residues. The CDR3, as DNA: TGTGCCAGCAGTTCCCGGGGGAAAGGTAGAACCAAAAACATTCAGTACTTC. Translated, it gives CASSSRGKGRTKNIQYF.

The chain is built from TRBV6-5 and TRBJ2-5, with D hard to call. Germline V gives CDR1 MNHEY, CDR2 SVGAGI. This CDR3 has 15 residues. The V end lost 6 bases, the J end lost 0 bases, and 14 bases lay between the germline ends. This CDR3 reads CASSPGDLYQETQYF. CDR3 coding DNA: TGTGCCAGCAGCCCCGGTGACCTGTACCAAGAGACCCAGTACTTC.

The rearrangement links TRBV6-2 or TRBV6-3 to TRBJ2-1; D call uncertain. The CDR3 has 13 amino acids. V lost 0 bases to trimming and J lost 7 bases, with 7 bases between them. The germline V gene has CDR1 MNHEY and CDR2 SVGEGT. The CDR3, as DNA: TGTGCCAGCAGTTACTCGCTTAGGAATGAGCAGTTCTTC. Protein sequence: CASSYSLRNEQFF.

DNA of the CDR3: TGTGCCACCACCCAGAGGGGGGGAGGGAATTCACCCCTCCACTTT. It is translated as CATTQRGGGNSPLHF. This chain connects TRBV2 to TRBJ1-6; maybe TRBD1 (6 bases). Trimming shortened V by 10 bases and J by 7 bases, and 20 bases separated the two germline ends. CDR1 is SNHLY and CDR2 is FYNNEI in the germline V gene. The CDR3 length is 15 residues.

CDR3 DNA: TGTGCCTGGAGTCTACCGGAGGGAGCAGGTGAAAAACTGTTTTTT. Translating it yields CAWSLPEGAGEKLFF. This chain links TRBV30 with TRBJ1-4; D gene unclear. Germline V lookup: CDR1 GTSNPN, CDR2 SVGIG (reference sequence). Deletions cut 2 bases from V and 7 bases from J, with 17 bases between. The CDR3 totals 15 residues. Complete variable domain (other parts from reference TRBV30 and TRBJ1-4): SQTIHQWPATLVQPVGSPLSLECTVEGTSNPNLYWYRQAAGRGLQLLFYSVGIGQISSEVPQNLSASRPQDRQFILSSKKLLLSDSGFYLCAWSLPEGAGEKLFFGSGTQLSVL.

The rearrangement links TRBV13 to TRBJ2-7; D not certain. This CDR3 is 13 amino acids long. V was shortened by 1 base and J by 2 bases, with 6 bases between the two germline ends. The germline V gene encodes CDR1 PRHDT and CDR2 FYEKMQ (reference sequence). The CDR3 loop is CASSLEGTYEQYF. The CDR3 nucleotides are TGTGCCAGCAGCTTAGAAGGGACCTACGAGCAGTACTTC.

The V call is TRBV7-9, the J call TRBJ2-5, with 8 bases identical to TRBD1. Per the germline V gene, CDR1 is SEHNR and CDR2 is FQNEAQ (reference sequence). After removal of 5 bases from V and 4 bases from J, the junction contained 6 bases not matched to a gene. The CDR3 is made up of 14 amino acids. The DNA for the CDR3 is TGTGCCAGCAGCCGACGGACAGGGTCAGAGACCCAGTACTTC. Protein product: CASSRRTGSETQYF. Drawing the rest from reference TRBV7-9 and TRBJ2-5, the complete variable domain is DTGVSQNPRHKITKRGQNVTFRCDPISEHNRLYWYRQTLGQGPEFLTYFQNEAQLEKSRLLSDRFSAERPKGSFSTLEIQRTEQGDSAMYLCASSRRTGSETQYFGPGTRLLVL.

The V and J genes are TRBV29-1 and TRBJ1-3, with no clear D. From germline, CDR1 is SQVTM and CDR2 ANQGSEA. The CDR3 consists of 14 residues. V lost 4 bases, J lost 2 bases, and 12 bases lay in between. The CDR3 DNA follows: TGCAGCGTTGCCCAGTCCGGGGCTGGAAACACCATATATTTT. This codes for CSVAQSGAGNTIYF.

The V gene is TRBV6-2 or TRBV6-3, the J gene TRBJ2-7; the match to TRBD1 covers 10 bases. This CDR3 has 16 amino acids. The ends lost 3 bases at V and 4 bases at J; junction bases unmatched: 9. Germline V gene sequence: CDR1 MNHEY, CDR2 SVGEGT. CDR3 loop: CASSYRIGGQGYEQYF. CDR3 coding DNA: TGTGCCAGCAGTTATCGTATTGGGGGACAGGGGTACGAGCAGTACTTC.

This clone occurred a few times. This rearrangement joins TRBV11-2 to TRBJ2-1; 12 bases map to TRBD2. V lost 1 base to trimming and J lost 8 bases; unmatched junction nucleotides: 6. The CDR3 is made up of 16 amino acids. Per the germline V gene, CDR1 is SGHAT and CDR2 is FQNNGV. This chain's CDR3 is CASSLASTSGGYEQFF. The CDR3, as DNA: TGTGCCAGCAGCTTAGCGTCGACTAGCGGGGGCTATGAGCAGTTCTTC.

V and J are TRBV6-2 or TRBV6-3 and TRBJ1-2, with no clear D. CDR3 length equals 13 residues. Germline CDR1 MNHEY, CDR2 SVGEGT. The V end was cut by 3 bases, the J end by 2 bases, with 7 bases between. The CDR3 here is CASSYPKNYGYTF. CDR3 DNA: TGTGCCAGCAGTTATCCCAAAAACTATGGCTACACCTTC.

The rearrangement uses TRBV30 and TRBJ2-5, with 7 bases aligning to TRBD1. Germline V CDR1 and CDR2: GTSNPN, SVGIG (reference sequence). The CDR3 totals 13 residues. With V trimmed by 2 bases and J by 5 bases, 5 bases remained unmatched. As DNA, the CDR3 is TGTGCCTGGAGTCGACAGGGAGCCGAGACCCAGTACTTC. Protein product: CAWSRQGAETQYF. Drawing the rest from reference TRBV30 and TRBJ2-5, the complete variable domain is SQTIHQWPATLVQPVGSPLSLECTVEGTSNPNLYWYRQAAGRGLQLLFYSVGIGQISSEVPQNLSASRPQDRQFILSSKKLLLSDSGFYLCAWSRQGAETQYFGPGTRLLVL.

This chain uses TRBV7-2 with TRBJ1-6, with TRBD1 matching over 7 bases. The ends lost 5 bases at V and 7 bases at J; junction bases unmatched: 5. From germline, CDR1 is SGHTA and CDR2 FQGNSA. The length of the CDR3 is 14 residues. The CDR3 sequence: CASSPGQFNSPLHF. The CDR3 region has the DNA TGTGCCAGCAGCCCGGGACAGTTCAATTCACCCCTCCACTTT.

The CDR3 loop reads CASSPGRGQSNYEQYF. In DNA form, the CDR3 reads TGCGCCAGCAGCCCGGGTAGGGGACAGAGTAACTACGAGCAGTACTTC. J is TRBJ2-7 and V is TRBV4-1; 7 nucleotides match TRBD1. CDR3 length: 16 residues. Germline CDR1 and CDR2: MGHRA and YSYEKL. Trimming at V came to 4 bases and at J to 3 bases, leaving 12 bases not matched to a gene.

The rearrangement uses TRBV24-1 and TRBJ2-1; D gene ambiguous. The V end was cut by 3 bases, the J end by 5 bases, with 13 bases between. Germline CDR1 KGHDR, CDR2 SFDVKD. The CDR3 totals 15 residues. CDR3 amino acids: CATSDGPTQNNEQFF. CDR3 nucleotides: TGTGCCACCAGTGATGGACCGACACAAAACAATGAGCAGTTCTTC.